Listed here are 21 T cell receptor beta chains from one sample, sequenced in a study of cytotoxic CD8 clonotypes in ibrutinib-treated CLL. The table came from immunoSEQ multiplex PCR; TCRdb's copy has only in-frame clones and leaves some out. Of 140,000 to 150,000 clones listed, 75% to 80% are singletons. The input for sequencing was PBMCs, taken after 24 months of ibrutinib treatment. The receptors derive from a human donor with chronic lymphocytic leukemia.

The chain has TRBV7-9 and TRBJ2-1; D may correspond to TRBD1 or TRBD2 (5 bases each). The length of the CDR3 is 14 residues. Trimming removed 5 bases from V and 3 bases from J, with 11 bases in between. The germline CDR1 and CDR2 sequences are SEHNR and FQNEAQ (reference sequence). The CDR3 DNA sequence: TGTGCCAGCAGCCCCCGGGGCAACTACAATGAGCAGTTCTTC. Translated, it gives CASSPRGNYNEQFF.

This clone was detected a few times. V gene TRBV19 combines with J gene TRBJ2-5; D not resolved. The CDR3 runs 12 residues. The germline CDR1 and CDR2 sequences are LNHDA and SQIVND (reference sequence). V was pared by 5 bases and J by 0 bases, with 4 bases between. The CDR3 sequence: CASSQYQETQYF. CDR3 nucleotide sequence: TGTGCCAGTAGTCAGTACCAAGAGACCCAGTACTTC.

This chain uses TRBV6-4 with TRBJ2-3; 13 positions agree with TRBD2. Looked up from germline, CDR1 is MRHNA and CDR2 is SNTAGT. V shed 3 bases, J shed 8 bases, and the junction held 2 bases outside the gene matches. This CDR3 contains 14 residues. The CDR3 reads CASSEGTSGTTQYF. CDR3 DNA: TGTGCCAGCAGTGAGGGGACTAGCGGGACTACGCAGTATTTT.

This clone has only a few counts. V is TRBV13 and J is TRBJ1-2; 10 bases are shared with TRBD1. The CDR3 consists of 14 residues. The V gene end was trimmed by 7 bases and the J gene end by 4 bases; junction bases not matched to a gene: 6. The germline gives CDR1 PRHDT, CDR2 FYEKMQ (reference sequence). Written as DNA, the CDR3 is TGTGCCAGCACCTTGGGACAGGGGAGCTATGGCTACACCTTC. Its translation: CASTLGQGSYGYTF.

This rearrangement joins TRBV5-1 to TRBJ1-4; D uncertain. CDR3 length equals 13 residues. Trimming cost V 3 bases and J 0 bases, with 3 bases left between them. Looked up from germline, CDR1 is SGHRS and CDR2 is YFSETQ. CDR3 bases: TGCGCCAGCAGCTCCCCAACTAATGAAAAACTGTTTTTT. It translates to CASSSPTNEKLFF.

This chain connects TRBV7-3 to TRBJ2-1; D uncertain. Germline loops: CDR1 SGHTA, CDR2 FQGTGA. Trimming removed 5 bases from V and 2 bases from J, with 10 bases in between. There are 14 residues in the CDR3. CDR3 sequence: CASSPPGPYNEQFF. CDR3 coding DNA: TGTGCCAGCAGCCCGCCCGGACCCTACAATGAGCAGTTCTTC.

This clone was observed a single time. V and J are TRBV28 and TRBJ1-5; TRBD1 matches at 7 bases. Germline-derived CDR1 and CDR2 are MDHEN and SYDVKM. Losses at the gene ends were 3 bases for V and 0 bases for J; bases not matched to a gene: 2. This CDR3 has 15 amino acids. This CDR3 is CASSLTGNSNQPQHF. The CDR3 coding sequence is TGTGCCAGCAGTTTGACAGGGAATAGCAATCAGCCCCAGCATTTT.

The chain recombines TRBV4-1 with TRBJ1-1; 11 nucleotides agree with TRBD1. J was trimmed by 5 bases and V by 7 bases; bases with no gene match: 9. The germline gives CDR1 MGHRA, CDR2 YSYEKL. This CDR3 has 15 amino acids. CDR3 nucleotide sequence: TGCGCCAGCACCCCCGGACAGGGGGCGGAAACTGAAGCTTTCTTT. Protein sequence: CASTPGQGAETEAFF.

The chain recombines TRBV10-1 with TRBJ2-3; 8 positions agree with TRBD2. CDR3 length equals 15 residues. The germline gives CDR1 WNHNN, CDR2 SYGVQD (reference sequence). Trimming at V came to 7 bases and at J to 4 bases, leaving 10 bases not matched to a gene. CDR3 amino acids: CASNGTSGFADTQYF. DNA of the CDR3: TGCGCCAGCAACGGGACTAGTGGGTTTGCAGATACGCAGTATTTT.

The sample holds a few counts of this clone. The V and J genes are TRBV7-9 and TRBJ1-1; D is perhaps TRBD1 (5 bases). The germline V gene encodes CDR1 SEHNR and CDR2 FQNEAQ (reference sequence). This CDR3 has 13 amino acids. With 5 bases removed from V and 3 bases from J, the gap between germline ends came to 10 bases. This CDR3 is CASSPMGDTEAFF. The CDR3 DNA is TGTGCCAGCAGCCCCATGGGGGACACTGAAGCTTTCTTT.

This clone was recorded once. The chain combines TRBV27 with TRBJ1-5, with D hard to call. The CDR3 is 15 residues long. V shed 5 bases and J shed 0 bases, with 11 bases lying between them. Germline V gene data show CDR1 as MNHEY and CDR2 as SMNVEV (reference sequence). CDR3 protein: CASSPRHNSNQPQHF. The CDR3 DNA is TGTGCCAGCAGTCCTCGACACAATAGCAATCAGCCCCAGCATTTT.

This chain joins TRBV6-1 and TRBJ2-2, with unresolved D. V was trimmed by 4 bases and J by 0 bases, leaving 18 bases between them. This CDR3 has 18 amino acids. Germline V gene lookup returns CDR1 MNHNS and CDR2 SASEGT. The CDR3 is CASSAPGAGFANTGELFF. CDR3 bases: TGTGCCAGCAGTGCCCCGGGCGCCGGATTCGCGAACACCGGGGAGCTGTTTTTT.

This rearrangement joins TRBV5-1 to TRBJ2-3, with D unclear. CDR1 is SGHRS and CDR2 is YFSETQ in the germline V gene. CDR3 length equals 15 residues. Trimming pared 2 bases from V and 3 bases from J, leaving 13 bases between. CDR3 in amino acids: CASSLLGGRTDTQYF. CDR3 DNA sequence: TGCGCCAGCAGCTTATTGGGCGGACGGACAGATACGCAGTATTTT. Together with reference TRBV5-1 and TRBJ2-3, the CDR3 gives the full variable domain: KAGVTQTPRYLIKTRGQQVTLSCSPISGHRSVSWYQQTPGQGLQFLFEYFSETQRNKGNFPGRFSGRQFSNSRSEMNVSTLELGDSALYLCASSLLGGRTDTQYFGPGTRLTVL.

Many counts were recorded for this clone. The chain employs TRBV28 and TRBJ1-4, with a weak D call TRBD1 (5 bases). This CDR3 has 14 amino acids. V gave up 8 bases and J gave up 5 bases, with 15 bases separating them. The V gene's germline CDR1 is MDHEN and CDR2 SYDVKM. CDR3 DNA: TGTGCCAGCGGGGCGGGGGGAGCGAATGAAAAACTGTTTTTT. Its translation is CASGAGGANEKLFF. The whole variable domain, filled in from reference TRBV28 and TRBJ1-4, reads DVKVTQSSRYLVKRTGEKVFLECVQDMDHENMFWYRQDPGLGLRLIYFSYDVKMKEKGDIPEGYSVSREKKERFSLILESASTNQTSMYLCASGAGGANEKLFFGSGTQLSVL.

This clone was observed a handful of times. This sequence joins TRBV4-3 and TRBJ2-1; 8 nucleotides match TRBD1. Unmatched junction bases numbered 8, after V lost 3 bases and J lost 10 bases. The CDR3 length is 14 residues. Germline-derived CDR1 and CDR2 are LGHNA and YSLEER. The CDR3 nucleotides are TGCGCCAGCAGCCAGGTGGGGGACAGGAGGGAGCAGTTCTTC. Its translation is CASSQVGDRREQFF.

This clone showed up just once. The V and J genes are TRBV4-3 and TRBJ1-5, with 8 bases identical to TRBD1. CDR3 length: 20 amino acids. Germline trimming cut 0 bases from V and 3 bases from J; bases unmatched to any gene: 16. Germline assignment: CDR1 LGHNA and CDR2 YSLEER. Here the CDR3 DNA reads TGCGCCAGCAGCCAAGACTGGGCCCCCAGGGGGCTTCTTCCCAATCAGCCCCAGCATTTT. Translation gives CASSQDWAPRGLLPNQPQHF.

J is TRBJ1-2 and V is TRBV19, with a weak D call TRBD1 (6 bases). Germline V CDR1 and CDR2: LNHDA, SQIVND (reference sequence). V lost 5 bases and J 4 bases, leaving 11 bases between the germline ends. The CDR3 consists of 13 residues. CDR3 region: CASSARGSYGYTF. CDR3 nucleotides: TGTGCCAGTAGTGCCAGGGGATCCTATGGCTACACCTTC.

This clone was observed a handful of times. At one end, the junction sequence differs from germline, possibly due to a read error. This chain connects TRBV9 to TRBJ2-3, with no clear D. CDR1 SGDLS and CDR2 YYNGEE come from the germline V gene. The CDR3 is made up of 12 amino acids. The CDR3 region is CASNRPGTAYLF. The CDR3 DNA is TGTGCCAGCAACCGCCCGGGCACAGCCTACCTTTTT.

The chain couples TRBV30 to TRBJ2-3; 8 bases map to TRBD2. Germline-derived CDR1 and CDR2 are GTSNPN and SVGIG (reference sequence). This CDR3 contains 16 residues. V was pared by 3 bases and J by 2 bases, with 10 bases of the junction left unmatched. In DNA, the CDR3 is TGTGCCTGGAGCCGCCTAGGGCGGGGGGTCACAGATACGCAGTATTTT. Its translation is CAWSRLGRGVTDTQYF.

In DNA, the CDR3 is TGCGCCAGCAGCTTGGTAGGGACGGAAAACGAGCAGTACTTC. The encoded protein is CASSLVGTENEQYF. The chain couples TRBV5-1 to TRBJ2-7, with D tentatively TRBD1 or TRBD2 (5 bases each). The V gene's germline CDR1 is SGHRS and CDR2 YFSETQ. The CDR3 spans 14 residues. The V and J ends lost 0 bases and 5 bases respectively, with 12 bases between them. Based on the CDR3 plus reference TRBV5-1 and TRBJ2-7, the full variable domain is KAGVTQTPRYLIKTRGQQVTLSCSPISGHRSVSWYQQTPGQGLQFLFEYFSETQRNKGNFPGRFSGRQFSNSRSEMNVSTLELGDSALYLCASSLVGTENEQYFGPGTRLTVT.

The chain joins TRBV9 to TRBJ2-2, with D perhaps matching TRBD2 (5 bases). This CDR3 has 17 residues. Germline loops: CDR1 SGDLS, CDR2 YYNGEE. V was pared by 0 bases and J by 3 bases, with 15 bases between. CDR3 protein: CASSVGVGSDHTGELFF. The CDR3 DNA sequence: TGTGCCAGCAGCGTAGGTGTTGGGAGCGACCACACCGGGGAGCTGTTTTTT.